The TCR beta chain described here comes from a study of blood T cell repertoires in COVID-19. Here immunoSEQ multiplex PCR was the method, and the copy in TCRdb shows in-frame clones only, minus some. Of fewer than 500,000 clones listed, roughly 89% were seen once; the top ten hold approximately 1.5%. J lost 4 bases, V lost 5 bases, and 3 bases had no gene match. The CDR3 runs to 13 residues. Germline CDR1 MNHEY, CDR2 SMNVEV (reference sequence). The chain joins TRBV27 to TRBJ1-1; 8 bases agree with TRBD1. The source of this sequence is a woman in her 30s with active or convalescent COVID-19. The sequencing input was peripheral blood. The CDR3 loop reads CASSTRGLTEAFF. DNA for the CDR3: TGTGCCAGCAGTACCAGGGGGCTCACTGAAGCTTTCTTT.